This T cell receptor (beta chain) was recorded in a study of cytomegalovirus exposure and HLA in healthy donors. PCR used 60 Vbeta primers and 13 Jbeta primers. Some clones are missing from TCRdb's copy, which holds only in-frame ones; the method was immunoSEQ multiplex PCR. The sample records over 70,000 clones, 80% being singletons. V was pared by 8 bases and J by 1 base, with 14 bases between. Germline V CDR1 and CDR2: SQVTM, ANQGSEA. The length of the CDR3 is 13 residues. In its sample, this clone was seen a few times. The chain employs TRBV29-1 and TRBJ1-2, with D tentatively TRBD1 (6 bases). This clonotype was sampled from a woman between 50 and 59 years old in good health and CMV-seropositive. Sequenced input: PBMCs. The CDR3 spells CSTLEDSNYGYTF. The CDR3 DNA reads TGCAGCACCTTGGAGGACAGTAACTATGGCTACACCTTC. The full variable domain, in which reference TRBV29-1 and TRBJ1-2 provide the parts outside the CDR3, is SAVISQKPSRDICQRGTSLTIQCQVDSQVTMMFWYRQQPGQSLTLIATANQGSEATYESGFVIDKFPISRPNLTFSTLTVSNMSPEDSSIYLCSTLEDSNYGYTFGSGTRLTVV.